This T cell receptor beta chain was sequenced in a study of blood T cell repertoires in COVID-19. Clones were sequenced by immunoSEQ multiplex PCR, and TCRdb holds only the in-frame ones, with some missing. Of some 220,000 clones in the sample, around 89% are singletons; the top ten hold roughly 2.7%. The CDR3 is 15 amino acids. CDR1 is SGHRS and CDR2 is YFSETQ in the germline V gene. V gave up 0 bases and J gave up 0 bases; unmatched junction bases: 3. The V gene is TRBV5-1, the J gene TRBJ2-7; the match to TRBD1 covers 7 bases. This TCR came from a young woman who had recovered from COVID-19. The specimen sequenced was PBMCs or T cells enriched from blood (not recorded which). The CDR3, as DNA: TGCGCCAGCAGCTTGGATGGGACAGTCTCCTACGAGCAGTACTTC. It yields the protein CASSLDGTVSYEQYF.